What follows describes a single T cell receptor (beta chain). What it binds is unknown. V was pared by 0 bases and J by 5 bases, with 11 bases between. The CDR3 is made up of 14 amino acids. Per the germline V gene, CDR1 is GTSNPN and CDR2 is SVGIG (reference sequence). These data come from a study of Ad26.COV2.S vaccination and SARS-CoV-2 variants. Overall study context: By the intramuscular route, Ad26.COV2.S was given once, or twice 56 days apart. Study-wide results and caveats: Responses of T cells in total may have been underestimated by the TCR breadth and depth analyses.

Some clones are missing from TCRdb's copy, which holds only in-frame ones; the method was immunoSEQ multiplex PCR. The sample holds some 420,000 clones; over 75% are singletons and the top ten take around 3.6%. Regarding treatment: some 20 received Ad26.COV2.S at low or high dose, single or two shots; five or six received placebo; per-sample allocation not given. Material that was analyzed had been drawn on day 63 after the first vaccine or placebo injection. Its platform was an Ad26 vector, and its expressed antigen was Wuhan-strain SARS-CoV-2 spike. The TCR originated in a person between 18 and 65 years old who received the Ad26.COV2.S COVID-19 vaccine or a placebo. The chain links TRBV30 to TRBJ1-5, with D uncertain. The source material was peripheral blood, sampled in a trial of Ad26.COV2.S vaccine versus placebo. CDR3 sequence: CAWSVRGGYQPQHF. CDR3 sequence (DNA): TGTGCCTGGAGTGTACGGGGAGGGTATCAGCCCCAGCATTTT.